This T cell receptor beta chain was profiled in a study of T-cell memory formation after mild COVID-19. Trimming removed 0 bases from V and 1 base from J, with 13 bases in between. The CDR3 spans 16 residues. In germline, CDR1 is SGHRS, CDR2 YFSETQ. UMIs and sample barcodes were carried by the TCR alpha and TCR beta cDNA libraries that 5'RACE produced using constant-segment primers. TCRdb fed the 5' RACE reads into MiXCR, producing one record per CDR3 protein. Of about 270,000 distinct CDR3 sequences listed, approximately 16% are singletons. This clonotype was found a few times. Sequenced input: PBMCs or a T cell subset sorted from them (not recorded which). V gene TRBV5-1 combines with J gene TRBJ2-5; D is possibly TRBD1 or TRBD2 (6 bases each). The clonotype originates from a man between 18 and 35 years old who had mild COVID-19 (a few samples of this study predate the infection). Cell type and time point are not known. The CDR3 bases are TGCGCCAGCAGCTTGGAGGGGGGTCGGGCCCAAGAGACCCAGTACTTC. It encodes CASSLEGGRAQETQYF.